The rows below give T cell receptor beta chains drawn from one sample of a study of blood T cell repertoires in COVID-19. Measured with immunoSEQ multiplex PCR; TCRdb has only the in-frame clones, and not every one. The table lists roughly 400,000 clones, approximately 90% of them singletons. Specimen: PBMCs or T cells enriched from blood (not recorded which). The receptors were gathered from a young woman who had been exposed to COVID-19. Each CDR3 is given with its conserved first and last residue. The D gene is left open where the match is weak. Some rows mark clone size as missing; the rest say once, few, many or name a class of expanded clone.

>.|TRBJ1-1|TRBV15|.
TGTGCCACCAGCAGAGATACAGCGAACACTGAAGCTTTCTTT
CATSRDTANTEAFF
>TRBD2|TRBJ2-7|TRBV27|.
TGTGCCAGCAGTCAAGGTAGCGGGGCGTTGCACGAGCAGTACTTC
CASSQGSGALHEQYF
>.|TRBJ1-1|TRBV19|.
TGTGCCAGTATTCCCCATGGGGGGGGGAACACTGAAGCTTTCTTT
CASIPHGGGNTEAFF
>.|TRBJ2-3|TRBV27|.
TGTGCCAGCAGTTTATCTCCGGGCACAGATACGCAGTATTTT
CASSLSPGTDTQYF
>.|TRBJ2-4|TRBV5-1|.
TGCGCCAGCAGCGCCCAGGTGGGGCGGAACATTCAGTACTTC
CASSAQVGRNIQYF
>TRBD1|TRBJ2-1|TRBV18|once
TGTGCCAGCTCACCTAGACAGGGGGATGAGCAGTTCTTC
CASSPRQGDEQFF
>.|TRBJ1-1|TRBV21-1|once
TGTGCCAGCAGCAAAGGAGAGAACACTGAAGCTTTCTTT
CASSKGENTEAFF
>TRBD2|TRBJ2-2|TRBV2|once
TGTGCCAGCAGTGAAGGGACTAGCGGCACCGGGGAGCTGTTTTTT
CASSEGTSGTGELFF
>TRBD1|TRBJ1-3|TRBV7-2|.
TGTGCCAGCAGCGGGACAGGGGGCTACGGAAACACCATATATTTT
CASSGTGGYGNTIYF
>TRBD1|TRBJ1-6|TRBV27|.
TGTGCCAGCAGTTCAACAGGGGGCGCAGGGAATTCACCCCTCCACTTT
CASSSTGGAGNSPLHF
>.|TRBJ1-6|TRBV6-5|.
TGTGCCAGTAGTTACCGGGACTCCCTCCACTTT
CASSYRDSLHF
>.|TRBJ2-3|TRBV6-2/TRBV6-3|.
TGTGCCAGCAGTCCCTGGGACTCCTCAAGCACAGATACGCAGTATTTT
CASSPWDSSSTDTQYF
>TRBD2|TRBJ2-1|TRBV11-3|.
TGTGCCAGCAGCTTAGGGGCTAGCGGGGGGCCTAGCTCCTACAATGAGCAGTTCTTC
CASSLGASGGPSSYNEQFF
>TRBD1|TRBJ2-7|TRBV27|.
TGTGCCAGCAGACCGGGACAGAGAGCCTACGAGCAGTACTTC
CASRPGQRAYEQYF
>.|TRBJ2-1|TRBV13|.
TGTGCCAGCAGCTTAGGGAGGGATAGGCAGTTCTTC
CASSLGRDRQFF
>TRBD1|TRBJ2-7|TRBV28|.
TGTGCCAGCAGTCCGACGGACAGGGGGGCCTACGAGCAGTACTTC
CASSPTDRGAYEQYF
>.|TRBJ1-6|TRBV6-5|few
TGTGCCAGCACTGCAACCACTGCTAATTCACCCCTCCACTTT
CASTATTANSPLHF
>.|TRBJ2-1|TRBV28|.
TGTGCCAGCAGTAACCTTCGAACTTACAATGAGCAGTTCTTC
CASSNLRTYNEQFF
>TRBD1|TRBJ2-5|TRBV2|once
TGTGCCAGCAGTGAACAGGGGGCTCCAAGGGAGACCCAGTACTTC
CASSEQGAPRETQYF
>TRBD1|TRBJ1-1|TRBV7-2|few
TGTGCCAGCAGCTTTATCCCCGACAGGGACGTTGAAGCTTTCTTT
CASSFIPDRDVEAFF
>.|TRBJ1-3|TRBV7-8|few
TGTGCCAGCAGCTTAGGACGACAGGCTGTCTTTGGAAACACCATATATTTT
CASSLGRQAVFGNTIYF
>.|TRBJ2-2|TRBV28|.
TGTGCCAGCAGTTTCCCGAGCACGAACACCGGGGAGCTGTTTTTT
CASSFPSTNTGELFF
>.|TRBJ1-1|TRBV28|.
TGTGCCAGCAGTCCACCTCGCTGGGGGGGGAACACTGAAGCTTTCTTT
CASSPPRWGGNTEAFF
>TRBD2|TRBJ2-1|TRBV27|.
TGTGCCAGCAGAGGACTAGCGGGGGGGGAGAATGAGCAGTTCTTC
CASRGLAGGENEQFF
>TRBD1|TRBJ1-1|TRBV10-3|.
TGTGCCATCATGGGACAGATGAACACTGAAGCTTTCTTT
CAIMGQMNTEAFF
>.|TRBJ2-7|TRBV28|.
TGTGCCAGCATCCGCGGCAGCTCCTACGAGCAGTACTTC
CASIRGSSYEQYF
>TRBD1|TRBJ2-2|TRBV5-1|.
TGCGCCAGCAGCCGAGGGACAGGGAGGGACACCGGGGAGCTGTTTTTT
CASSRGTGRDTGELFF
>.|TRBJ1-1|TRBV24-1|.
TGTGCCACCAGCAGGGACACTGAAGCTTTCTTT
CATSRDTEAFF
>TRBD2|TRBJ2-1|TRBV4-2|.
TGTGCCAGCAGCCAAGATAGGACTAGCGGGGAATCCTCTAGAAATGAGCAGTTCTTC
CASSQDRTSGESSRNEQFF
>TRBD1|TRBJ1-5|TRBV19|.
TGTGCCAGTAGTATAGACCCGGGACAGTTGACGCCCCAGCATTTT
CASSIDPGQLTPQHF
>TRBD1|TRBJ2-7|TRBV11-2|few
TGTGCCAGCAGCTTGGGCCGGGACAGGGGGCCGAACTCCTACGAGCAGTACTTC
CASSLGRDRGPNSYEQYF
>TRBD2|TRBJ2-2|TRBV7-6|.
TGTGCCACCGTGACTAGCGGGGGCTTAACCGGGGAGCTGTTTTTT
CATVTSGGLTGELFF
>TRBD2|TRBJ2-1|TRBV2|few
TGTGCCAGCAATAGCGGGGGAACGCAGTTCTTC
CASNSGGTQFF
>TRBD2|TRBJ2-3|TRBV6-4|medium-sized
TGTGCCAGCAGTGACTCTGGCGGGGGGGCCACAGATACGCAGTATTTT
CASSDSGGGATDTQYF
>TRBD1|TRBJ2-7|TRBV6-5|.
TGTGCCAGCACGGGACAGTCTAGAAGCGAGCAGTACTTC
CASTGQSRSEQYF
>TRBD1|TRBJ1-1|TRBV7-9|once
TGTGCCAGCAGCTCGTGGGACAGGGTGAACACTGAAGCTTTCTTT
CASSSWDRVNTEAFF
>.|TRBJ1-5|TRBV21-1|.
TGTGCCAGCACCCCCTACTTTGGACAGTTCAATCAGCCCCAGCATTTT
CASTPYFGQFNQPQHF
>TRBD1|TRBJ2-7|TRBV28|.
TGTGCCAGCAGTTTAGCGGACAGGGGATACGAGCAGTACTTC
CASSLADRGYEQYF
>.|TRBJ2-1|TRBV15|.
TGTGCCACCAGCAGAGGTACTAGCTCCTACAATGAGCAGTTCTTC
CATSRGTSSYNEQFF
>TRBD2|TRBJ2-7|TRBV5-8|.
TGTGCCAGCAGCTTATTTACTAGCGGGAGATCCTACGAGCAGTACTTC
CASSLFTSGRSYEQYF
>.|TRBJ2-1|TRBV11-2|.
TGTGCCAGCACCGAATCCGGACAGGAGCAGTTCTTC
CASTESGQEQFF
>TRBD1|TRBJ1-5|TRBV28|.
TGTGCCAGCAGTCCATCGAAACGGGACAGGGCACGGGCACAGCCCCAGCATTTT
CASSPSKRDRARAQPQHF
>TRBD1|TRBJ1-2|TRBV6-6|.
TGTGCCCGCAGGGGGGAGGGGGGGCGCCCCTATGGCTACACCTTC
CARRGEGGRPYGYTF
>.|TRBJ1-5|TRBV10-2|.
TGCGCCAGCAGTGTAAATAGCAATCAGCCCCAGCATTTT
CASSVNSNQPQHF
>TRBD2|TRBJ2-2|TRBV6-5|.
TGTGCCAGCAGTTACTCGGGAGGGTGGACCGGGGAGCTGTTTTTT
CASSYSGGWTGELFF
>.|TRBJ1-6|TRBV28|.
TGTGCCAGCAGTTCGTACAGGGCTTATAATTCACCCCTCCACTTT
CASSSYRAYNSPLHF
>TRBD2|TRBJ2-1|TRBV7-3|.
TGTGCCAGCAGCTCGATAACAGGACTAGCCGATGAGCAGTTCTTC
CASSSITGLADEQFF
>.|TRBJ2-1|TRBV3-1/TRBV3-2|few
TGTGCCAGCAGCCTGGCACGGGGGGCTCTCAATGAGCAGTTCTTC
CASSLARGALNEQFF
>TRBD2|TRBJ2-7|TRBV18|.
TGTGCCAGCTCACCCGGACTAGCGGTCTCCTACGAGCAGTACTTC
CASSPGLAVSYEQYF
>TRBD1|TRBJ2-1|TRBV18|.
TGTGCCAGCTCACCGGAAGGGGGCGGTTTTTCCTACAATGAGCAGTTCTTC
CASSPEGGGFSYNEQFF
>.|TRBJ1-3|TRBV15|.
TGTGCCACCAGCAGCCAGACAGCTTTCTCTGGAAACACCATATATTTT
CATSSQTAFSGNTIYF
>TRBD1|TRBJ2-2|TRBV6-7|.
TGTGCCAGCTTGACAGGGCCGAACACCGGGGAGCTGTTTTTT
CASLTGPNTGELFF
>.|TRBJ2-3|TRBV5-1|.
TGCGCCAGCAGGTTCCGTAGTGTCACAGATACGCAGTATTTT
CASRFRSVTDTQYF
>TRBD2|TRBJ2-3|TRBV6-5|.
TGTGCCAGCAGTTACCAATTTGGCGGGGGGGCAGATACGCAGTATTTT
CASSYQFGGGADTQYF
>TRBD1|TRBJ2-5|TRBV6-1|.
TGTGCCAGCAGTGAAGTAGTACGGACAGGGCGAGAGACCCAGTACTTC
CASSEVVRTGRETQYF